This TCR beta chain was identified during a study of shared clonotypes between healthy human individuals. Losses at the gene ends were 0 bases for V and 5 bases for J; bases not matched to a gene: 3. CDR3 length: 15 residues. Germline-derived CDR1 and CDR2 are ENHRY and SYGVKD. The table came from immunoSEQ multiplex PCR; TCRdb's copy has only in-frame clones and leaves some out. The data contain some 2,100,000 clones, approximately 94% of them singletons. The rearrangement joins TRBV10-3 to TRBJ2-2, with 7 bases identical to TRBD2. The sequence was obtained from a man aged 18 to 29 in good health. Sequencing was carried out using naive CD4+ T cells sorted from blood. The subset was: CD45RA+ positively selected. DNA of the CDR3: TGTGCCATCAGTGAGTCGTCTAGCGGTACCGGGGAGCTGTTTTTT. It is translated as CAISESSSGTGELFF.